This T cell receptor beta chain was documented in a study of neurological immune-mediated disorders. This clonotype was found many times. Its antigen is undetermined. The CDR3 has 15 residues. V was cut by 1 base and J by 1 base, with 10 bases left in between. Germline V gives CDR1 SGHDN, CDR2 FVKESK. TCRdb recomputed calls from the 5' RACE reads with MiXCR, one row per CDR3 protein. The sample has 87,000 or so distinct CDR3 sequences; roughly 4% are singletons. Whole-study findings and limits: Sharing of CDR3 amino acid sequences among expanded clones across subjects was absent, suggesting private repertoires in all groups. HTLV-1-associated myelopathy ranked highest for TCR clonal expansion and multiple sclerosis lowest, beneath healthy controls. The repertoires of 18 of 34 multiple sclerosis patients fell into one related-CDR3 cluster (a possible signature) under phylogenetic grouping.

The starting material, 2 million PBMCs stored at -80 C, gave rise to the unsorted libraries. This TCR was sampled from a woman aged 18-29 years with multiple sclerosis. The chain has TRBV14 and TRBJ1-1; possible D gene TRBD1, 5 bases. Sequenced input: PBMCs. The CDR3 spells CASSQVAGANTEAFF. In nucleotides, the CDR3 is TGTGCCAGCAGCCAAGTGGCTGGGGCGAACACTGAAGCTTTCTTT.